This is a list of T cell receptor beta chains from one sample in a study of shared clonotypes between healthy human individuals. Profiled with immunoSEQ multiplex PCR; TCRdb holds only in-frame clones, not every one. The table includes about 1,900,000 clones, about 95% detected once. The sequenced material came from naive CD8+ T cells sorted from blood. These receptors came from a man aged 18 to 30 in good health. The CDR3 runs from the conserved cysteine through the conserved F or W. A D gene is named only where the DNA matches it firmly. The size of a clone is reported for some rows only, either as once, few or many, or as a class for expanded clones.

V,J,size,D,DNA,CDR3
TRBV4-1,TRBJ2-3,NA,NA,TGCGCCAGCAGCCAAGAAGGGGGTTACACAGATACGCAGTATTTT,CASSQEGGYTDTQYF
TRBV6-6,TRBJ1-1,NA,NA,TGTGCCAGCAACTACAGGGAGGGGATGAACACTGAAGCTTTCTTT,CASNYREGMNTEAFF
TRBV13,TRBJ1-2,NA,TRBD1,TGTGCCAGTCTACTACCGGGACAGGGGCCCTTTAGTGGCTACACCTTC,CASLLPGQGPFSGYTF
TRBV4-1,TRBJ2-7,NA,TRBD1,TGCGCCAGCAGCCCTCGGGACAGGGGTTTCTACGAGCAGTACTTC,CASSPRDRGFYEQYF
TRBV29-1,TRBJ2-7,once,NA,TGCAGCGTTGCGGCGGGGGCCGGGTACGAGCAGTACTTC,CSVAAGAGYEQYF
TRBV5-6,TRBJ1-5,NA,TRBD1,TGTGCCAGCAGCTCGTGGACAGGGGGGGGTCAGCCCCAGCATTTT,CASSSWTGGGQPQHF
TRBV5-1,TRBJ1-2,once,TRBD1,TGCGCCAGCAGCTTAAGTAGACAGGGGGCTTTTGGCTACACCTTC,CASSLSRQGAFGYTF
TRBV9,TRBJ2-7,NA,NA,TGTGCCAGCAGCCCCTCCGGGACGCCGGTTGGCGAGCAGTACTTC,CASSPSGTPVGEQYF
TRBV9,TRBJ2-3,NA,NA,TGTGCCAGCAGCCGGGAGGGGGCCACAGATACGCAGTATTTT,CASSREGATDTQYF
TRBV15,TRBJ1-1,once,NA,TGTGCCACCAGCAACATTCTAAGGGGGAACACTGAAGCTTTCTTT,CATSNILRGNTEAFF
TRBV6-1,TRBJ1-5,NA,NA,TGTGCCAGCAGTGAATGGGCCTCTAGCAATCAGCCCCAGCATTTT,CASSEWASSNQPQHF
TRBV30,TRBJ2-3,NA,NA,TGTGCCTCCTCCCCCACGGGTGGTGGGACAGATACGCAGTATTTT,CASSPTGGGTDTQYF
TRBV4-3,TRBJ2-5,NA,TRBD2,TGCGCCAGCAGCCAAGATACTAGCGGGACTGGGACCCAGTACTTC,CASSQDTSGTGTQYF
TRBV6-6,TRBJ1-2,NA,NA,TGTGCCAGCAGTTACCCCGAGGAGGGGATTGGCGGCTACACCTTC,CASSYPEEGIGGYTF
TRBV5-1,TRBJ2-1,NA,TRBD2,TGCGCCAGCAGCTCCAGACTAGCGGGAGGAATGAGACATGAGCAGTTCTTC,CASSSRLAGGMRHEQFF
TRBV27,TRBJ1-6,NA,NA,TGTGCCAGCAGTTTGAGTCGGTACAATTCACCCCTCCACTTT,CASSLSRYNSPLHF
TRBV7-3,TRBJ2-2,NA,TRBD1,TGTGCCAGCAGTCCTACAGGGGCGAACACCGGGGAGCTGTTTTTT,CASSPTGANTGELFF
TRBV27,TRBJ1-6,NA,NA,TGTGCCAGCAGTACGTACAATTCACCCCTCCACTTT,CASSTYNSPLHF
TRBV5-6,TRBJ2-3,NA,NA,TGTGCCAGCAGCTTGAGCGCAGCAGGGCAGTATTTT,CASSLSAAGQYF
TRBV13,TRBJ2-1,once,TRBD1,TGTGCCAGCAGCCTGGGACAGGGGTACAATGAGCAGTTCTTC,CASSLGQGYNEQFF
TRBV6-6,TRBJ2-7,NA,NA,TGTGCCAGCTGGGACAACGTAGATGAGCAGTACTTC,CASWDNVDEQYF
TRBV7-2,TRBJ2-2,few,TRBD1,TGTGCCAGCAGCTTAGGGCCCCTGACAGGGTTAAGCGGGGAGCTGTTTTTT,CASSLGPLTGLSGELFF
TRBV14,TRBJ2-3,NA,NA,TGTGCCAGCAGCCAAGTTCAGGGGCTCACAGATACGCAGTATTTT,CASSQVQGLTDTQYF
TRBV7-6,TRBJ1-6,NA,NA,TGTGCCAGCAGCTTAAATCCGCAGGGGTATTCACCCCTCCACTTT,CASSLNPQGYSPLHF
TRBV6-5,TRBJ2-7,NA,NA,TGTGCCAGCAGTTACTCGATAGGCCCCATCTCCTACGAGCAGTACTTC,CASSYSIGPISYEQYF
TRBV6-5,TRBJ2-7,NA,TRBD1,TGTGCCAGCGGATGGACAGGGGCCTACGAGCAGTACTTC,CASGWTGAYEQYF
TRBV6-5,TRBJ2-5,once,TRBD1,TGTGCCAGCAGTTACTGGGACAGGGGAGAGACCCAGTACTTC,CASSYWDRGETQYF
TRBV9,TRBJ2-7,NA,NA,TGTGCCAGCAGCGTAGGTAACGCCTACTACGAGCAGTACTTC,CASSVGNAYYEQYF
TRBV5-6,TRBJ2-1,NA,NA,TGTGCCAGCAGGATACAGGGTTCGGGGGAGCAGTTCTTC,CASRIQGSGEQFF
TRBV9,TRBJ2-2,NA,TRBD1,TGTGCCAGCAGCGTATACCCATTAGGGACAGGGGCCAACACCGGGGAGCTGTTTTTT,CASSVYPLGTGANTGELFF
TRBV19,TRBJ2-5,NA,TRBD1,TGTGCCAGTAGCGGGACAGGGATGTTAGAGACCCAGTACTTC,CASSGTGMLETQYF
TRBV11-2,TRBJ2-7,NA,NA,TGTGCCAGCAGCTTAGGGACAGCTAACGACGAGCAGTACTTC,CASSLGTANDEQYF
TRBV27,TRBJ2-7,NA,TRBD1,TGTGCCAGCAGCCCGGGACAGGGGAGCTCCTACGAGCAGTACTTC,CASSPGQGSSYEQYF
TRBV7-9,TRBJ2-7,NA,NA,TGTGCCAGCAGCTCCCCGACCGGAGAACCCTACGAGCAGTACTTC,CASSSPTGEPYEQYF
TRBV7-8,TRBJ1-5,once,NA,TGTGCCAGCAGCTTAGGTCGCGATCAGCCCCAGCATTTT,CASSLGRDQPQHF
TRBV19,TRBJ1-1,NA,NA,TGTGCCAGTAGTATAGTGAACCGGGACACCGAGAACACTGAAGCTTTCTTT,CASSIVNRDTENTEAFF